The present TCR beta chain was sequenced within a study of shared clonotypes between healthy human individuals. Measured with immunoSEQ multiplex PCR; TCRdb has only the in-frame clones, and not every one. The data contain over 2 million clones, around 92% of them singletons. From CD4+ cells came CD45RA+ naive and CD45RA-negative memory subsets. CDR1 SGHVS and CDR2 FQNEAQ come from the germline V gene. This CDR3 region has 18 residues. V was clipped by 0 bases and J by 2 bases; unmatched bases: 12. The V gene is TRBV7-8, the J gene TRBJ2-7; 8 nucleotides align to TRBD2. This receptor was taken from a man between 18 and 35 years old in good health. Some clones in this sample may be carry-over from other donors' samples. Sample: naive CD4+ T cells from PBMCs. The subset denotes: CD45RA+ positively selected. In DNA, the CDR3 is TGTGCCAGCAGCTTAGCCTCAAAACCGGGACTAGGGGCCTACGAGCAGTACTTC. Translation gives CASSLASKPGLGAYEQYF.